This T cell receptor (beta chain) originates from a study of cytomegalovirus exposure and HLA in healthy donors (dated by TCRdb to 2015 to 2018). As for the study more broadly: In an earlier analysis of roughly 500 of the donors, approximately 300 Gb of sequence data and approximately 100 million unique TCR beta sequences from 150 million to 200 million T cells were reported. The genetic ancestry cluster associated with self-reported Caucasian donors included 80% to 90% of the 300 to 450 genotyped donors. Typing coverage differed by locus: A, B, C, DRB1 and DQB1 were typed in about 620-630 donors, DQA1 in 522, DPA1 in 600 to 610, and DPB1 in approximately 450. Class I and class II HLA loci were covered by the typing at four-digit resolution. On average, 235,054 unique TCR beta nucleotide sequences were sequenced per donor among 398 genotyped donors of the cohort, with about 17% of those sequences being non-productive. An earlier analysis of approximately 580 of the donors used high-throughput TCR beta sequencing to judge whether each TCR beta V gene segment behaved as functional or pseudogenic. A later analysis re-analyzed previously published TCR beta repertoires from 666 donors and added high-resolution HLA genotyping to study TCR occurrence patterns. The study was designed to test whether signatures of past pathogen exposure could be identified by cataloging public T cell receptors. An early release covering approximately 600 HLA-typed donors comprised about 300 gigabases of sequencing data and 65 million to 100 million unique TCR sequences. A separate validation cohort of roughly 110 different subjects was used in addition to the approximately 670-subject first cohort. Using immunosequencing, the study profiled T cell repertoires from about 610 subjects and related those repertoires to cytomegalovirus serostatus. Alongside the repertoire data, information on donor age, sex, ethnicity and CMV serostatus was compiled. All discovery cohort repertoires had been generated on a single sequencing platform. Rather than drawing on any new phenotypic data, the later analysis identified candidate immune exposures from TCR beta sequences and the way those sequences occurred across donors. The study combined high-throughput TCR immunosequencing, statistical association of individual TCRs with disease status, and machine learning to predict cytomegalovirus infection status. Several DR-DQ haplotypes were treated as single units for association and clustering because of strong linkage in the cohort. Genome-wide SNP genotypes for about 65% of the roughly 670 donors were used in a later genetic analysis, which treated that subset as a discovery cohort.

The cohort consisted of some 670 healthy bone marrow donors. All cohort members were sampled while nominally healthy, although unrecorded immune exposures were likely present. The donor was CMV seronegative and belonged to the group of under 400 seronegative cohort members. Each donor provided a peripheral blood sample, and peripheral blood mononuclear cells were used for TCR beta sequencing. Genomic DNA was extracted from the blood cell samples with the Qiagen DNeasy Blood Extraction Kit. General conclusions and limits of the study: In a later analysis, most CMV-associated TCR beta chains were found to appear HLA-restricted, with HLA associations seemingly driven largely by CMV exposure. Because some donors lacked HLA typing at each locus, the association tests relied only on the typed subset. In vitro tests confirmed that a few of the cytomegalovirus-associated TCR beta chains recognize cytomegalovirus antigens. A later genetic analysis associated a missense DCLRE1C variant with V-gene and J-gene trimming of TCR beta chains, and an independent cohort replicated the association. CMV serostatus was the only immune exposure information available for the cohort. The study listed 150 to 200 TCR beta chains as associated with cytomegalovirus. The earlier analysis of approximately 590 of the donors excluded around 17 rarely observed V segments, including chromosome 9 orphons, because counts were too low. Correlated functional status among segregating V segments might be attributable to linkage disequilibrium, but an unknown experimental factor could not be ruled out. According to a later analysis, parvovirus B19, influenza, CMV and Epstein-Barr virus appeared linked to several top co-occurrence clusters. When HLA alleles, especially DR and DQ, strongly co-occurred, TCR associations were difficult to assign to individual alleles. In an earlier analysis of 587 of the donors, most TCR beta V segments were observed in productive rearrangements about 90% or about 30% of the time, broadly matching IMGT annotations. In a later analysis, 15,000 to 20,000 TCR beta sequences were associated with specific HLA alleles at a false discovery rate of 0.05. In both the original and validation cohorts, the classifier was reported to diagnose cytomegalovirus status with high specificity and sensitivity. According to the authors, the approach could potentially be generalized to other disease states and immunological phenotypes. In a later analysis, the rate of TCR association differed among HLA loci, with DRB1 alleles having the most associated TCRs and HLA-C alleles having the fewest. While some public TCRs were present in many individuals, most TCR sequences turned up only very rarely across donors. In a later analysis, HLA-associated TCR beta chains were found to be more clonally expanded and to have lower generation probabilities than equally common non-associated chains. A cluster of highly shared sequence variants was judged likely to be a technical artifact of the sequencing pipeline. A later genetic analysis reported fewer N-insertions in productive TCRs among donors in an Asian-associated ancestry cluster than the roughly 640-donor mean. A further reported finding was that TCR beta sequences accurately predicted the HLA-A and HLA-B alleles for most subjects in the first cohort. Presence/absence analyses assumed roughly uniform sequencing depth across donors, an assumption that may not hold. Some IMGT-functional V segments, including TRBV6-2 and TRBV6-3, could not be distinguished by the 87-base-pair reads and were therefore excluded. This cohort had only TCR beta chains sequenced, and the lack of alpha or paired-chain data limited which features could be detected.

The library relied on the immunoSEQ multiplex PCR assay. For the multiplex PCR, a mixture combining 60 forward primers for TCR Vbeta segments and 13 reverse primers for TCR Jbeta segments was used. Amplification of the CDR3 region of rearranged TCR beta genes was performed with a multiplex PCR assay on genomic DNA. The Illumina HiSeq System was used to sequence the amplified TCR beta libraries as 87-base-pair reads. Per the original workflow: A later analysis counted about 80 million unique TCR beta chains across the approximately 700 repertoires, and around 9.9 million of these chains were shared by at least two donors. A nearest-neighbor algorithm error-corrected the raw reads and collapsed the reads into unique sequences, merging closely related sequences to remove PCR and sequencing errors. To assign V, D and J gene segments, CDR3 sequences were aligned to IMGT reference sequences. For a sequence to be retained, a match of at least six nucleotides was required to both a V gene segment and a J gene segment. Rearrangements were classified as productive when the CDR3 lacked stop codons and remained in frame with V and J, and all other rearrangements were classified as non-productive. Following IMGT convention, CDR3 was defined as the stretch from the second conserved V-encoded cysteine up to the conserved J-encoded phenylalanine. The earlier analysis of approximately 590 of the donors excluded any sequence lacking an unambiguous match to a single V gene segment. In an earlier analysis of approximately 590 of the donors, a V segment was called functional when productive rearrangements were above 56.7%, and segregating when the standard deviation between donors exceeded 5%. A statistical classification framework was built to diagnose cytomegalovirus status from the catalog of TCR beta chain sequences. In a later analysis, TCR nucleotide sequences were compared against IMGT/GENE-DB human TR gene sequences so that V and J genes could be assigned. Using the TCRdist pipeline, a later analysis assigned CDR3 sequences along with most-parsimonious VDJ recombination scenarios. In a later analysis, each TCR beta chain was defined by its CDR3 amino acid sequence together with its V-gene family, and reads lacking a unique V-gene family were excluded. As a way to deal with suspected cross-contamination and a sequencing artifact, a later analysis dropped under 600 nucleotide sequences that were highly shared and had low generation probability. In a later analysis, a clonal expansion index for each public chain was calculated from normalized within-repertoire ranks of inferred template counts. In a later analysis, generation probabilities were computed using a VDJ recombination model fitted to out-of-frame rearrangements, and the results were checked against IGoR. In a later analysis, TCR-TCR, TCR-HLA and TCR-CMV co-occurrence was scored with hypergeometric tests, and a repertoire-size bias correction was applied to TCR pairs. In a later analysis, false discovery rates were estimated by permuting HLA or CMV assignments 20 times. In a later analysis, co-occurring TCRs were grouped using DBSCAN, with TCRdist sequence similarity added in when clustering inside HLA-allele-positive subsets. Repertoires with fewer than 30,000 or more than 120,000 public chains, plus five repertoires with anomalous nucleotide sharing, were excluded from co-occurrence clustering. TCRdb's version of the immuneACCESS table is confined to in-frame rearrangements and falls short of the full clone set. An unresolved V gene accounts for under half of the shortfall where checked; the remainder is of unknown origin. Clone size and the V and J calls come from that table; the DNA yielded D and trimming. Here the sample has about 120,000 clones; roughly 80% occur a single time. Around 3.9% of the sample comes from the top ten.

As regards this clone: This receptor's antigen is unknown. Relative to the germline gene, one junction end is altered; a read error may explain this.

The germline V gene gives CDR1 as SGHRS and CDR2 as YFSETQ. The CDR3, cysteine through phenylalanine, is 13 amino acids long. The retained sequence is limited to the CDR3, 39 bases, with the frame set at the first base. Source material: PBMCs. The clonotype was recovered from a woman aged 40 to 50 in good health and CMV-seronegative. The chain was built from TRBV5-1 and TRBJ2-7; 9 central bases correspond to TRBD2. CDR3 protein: CASKDSGGYEQYF. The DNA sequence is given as TGCGCAAGCAAGGATAGCGGGGGTTACGAGCAGTACTTC.